These T cell receptor beta chains were read from a single sample in a study of blood T cell repertoires in COVID-19. The table came from immunoSEQ multiplex PCR; TCRdb's copy has only in-frame clones and leaves some out. The sample includes approximately 350,000 clones, approximately 86% seen only once; the top ten take roughly 7.2%. The sequencing sample was made of peripheral blood. These receptors were collected from a woman in her sixties or seventies with COVID-19, enrolled during active disease. Each CDR3 is given with its conserved first and last residue. A D gene is named only where the DNA matches it firmly. The size field is filled for only some rows; it gives once, few, many or a size class.

TRBJ2-3 | NA | TRBV5-1 | TRBD1 | CASSLQGAITDTQYF | TGCGCCAGCAGCTTGCAGGGGGCGATCACAGATACGCAGTATTTT
TRBJ1-3 | NA | TRBV5-1 | TRBD1 | CASSLGTGRRNTIYF | TGCGCCAGCAGTTTGGGGACAGGCCGAAGGAACACCATATATTTT
TRBJ1-5 | NA | TRBV7-8 | NA | CASSLAGGGGQPQHF | TGTGCCAGCAGCTTAGCGGGGGGAGGGGGTCAGCCCCAGCATTTT
TRBJ1-2 | NA | TRBV11-2 | NA | CASSLDHAGYYGYTF | TGTGCCAGCAGCTTAGATCATGCAGGGTACTATGGCTACACCTTC
TRBJ1-4 | once | TRBV5-1 | NA | CASTPEWGRGEKLFF | TGCGCCAGCACCCCGGAGTGGGGGCGAGGTGAAAAACTGTTTTTT
TRBJ2-2 | once | TRBV10-3 | NA | CAIRDPAWGQNGELFF | TGTGCCATCAGGGATCCCGCATGGGGGCAAAACGGGGAGCTGTTTTTT
TRBJ2-7 | NA | TRBV19 | NA | CASSTRQSYEQYF | TGTGCCAGTAGTACCCGACAGTCCTACGAGCAGTACTTC
TRBJ1-5 | NA | TRBV6-5 | NA | CASSYSAYSNQPQHF | TGTGCCAGCAGTTACTCAGCTTATAGCAATCAGCCCCAGCATTTT
TRBJ1-1 | NA | TRBV29-1 | NA | CSVDDGMNTEAFF | TGCAGCGTTGACGACGGGATGAACACTGAAGCTTTCTTT
TRBJ2-5 | NA | TRBV5-1 | NA | CASRRTGQETQYF | TGCGCCAGCCGCCGAACGGGCCAAGAGACCCAGTACTTC
TRBJ2-5 | once | TRBV19 | NA | CASSFPGRETQYF | TGTGCCAGTAGTTTCCCGGGTAGGGAGACCCAGTACTTC
TRBJ2-1 | NA | TRBV4-3 | TRBD2 | CASSQDIRGRLAGGRSYNEQFF | TGCGCCAGCAGCCAAGATATAAGGGGTAGGCTAGCGGGGGGTCGCTCCTACAATGAGCAGTTCTTC
TRBJ2-3 | NA | TRBV5-8 | NA | CASSLGGYTDTQYF | TGTGCCAGCAGCTTGGGCGGTTACACAGATACGCAGTATTTT
TRBJ1-1 | NA | TRBV19 | NA | CASSIAGILNTEAFF | TGTGCCAGTAGTATAGCTGGCATACTGAACACTGAAGCTTTCTTT
TRBJ2-1 | NA | TRBV2 | NA | CASVVEAGVYNEQFF | TGTGCCAGCGTAGTGGAGGCAGGGGTCTACAATGAGCAGTTCTTC
TRBJ2-7 | NA | TRBV7-2 | TRBD1 | CASSFRQGGDEQYF | TGTGCCAGCAGCTTCAGACAGGGGGGGGACGAGCAGTACTTC
TRBJ2-1 | NA | TRBV4-3 | TRBD2 | CASSQEGVAGVQFF | TGCGCCAGCAGCCAAGAGGGGGTAGCGGGGGTCCAGTTCTTC
TRBJ2-1 | NA | TRBV6-5 | NA | CASSYLGEYNEQFF | TGTGCCAGCAGTTACCTGGGAGAATACAATGAGCAGTTCTTC
TRBJ2-3 | NA | TRBV5-4 | TRBD1 | CASSLRRQGTDTQYF | TGTGCCAGCAGCTTGCGGCGACAGGGAACAGATACGCAGTATTTT
TRBJ2-5 | NA | TRBV4-2 | TRBD2 | CASSSSGLAGAETQYF | TGTGCCAGCAGCTCCAGTGGACTAGCGGGGGCAGAGACCCAGTACTTC
TRBJ2-5 | NA | TRBV6-6 | NA | CAVGQVPETQYF | TGTGCCGTGGGTCAGGTCCCCGAGACCCAGTACTTC
TRBJ2-7 | NA | TRBV5-8 | NA | CASSLWVAVSYEQYF | TGTGCCAGCAGCTTGTGGGTAGCGGTGTCCTACGAGCAGTACTTC
TRBJ2-1 | NA | TRBV6-5 | NA | CASRATGWSYNEQFF | TGTGCCAGCAGAGCTACAGGCTGGTCCTACAATGAGCAGTTCTTC
TRBJ1-2 | few | TRBV2 | NA | CASSDGTAGGYTF | TGTGCCAGCAGTGACGGGACGGCGGGGGGCTACACCTTC
TRBJ2-3 | NA | TRBV6-5 | NA | CASNPGSSSTDTQYF | TGTGCCAGCAACCCGGGGTCCTCTAGCACAGATACGCAGTATTTT
TRBJ1-2 | NA | TRBV20-1 | NA | CSASVGYGYTF | TGCAGTGCTAGTGTCGGCTATGGCTACACCTTC
TRBJ1-4 | NA | TRBV27 | NA | CASRGTATNEKLFF | TGTGCCAGCAGGGGCACAGCAACTAATGAAAAACTGTTTTTT
TRBJ1-6 | NA | TRBV7-9 | TRBD1 | CASSLAGRDSSPLHF | TGTGCCAGCAGCTTAGCCGGCAGGGACAGTTCACCCCTCCACTTT
TRBJ2-1 | NA | TRBV3-1/TRBV3-2 | NA | CASSRGAEQFF | TGTGCCAGCAGTCGCGGGGCAGAGCAGTTCTTC
TRBJ2-7 | NA | TRBV24-1 | NA | CATSDSQGRLNEQYF | TGTGCCACCAGTGATTCACAGGGGAGGCTTAACGAGCAGTACTTC
TRBJ1-2 | once | TRBV9 | TRBD1 | CASSYPRDSNPLHTPYGYTF | TGTGCCAGCAGCTATCCCCGGGACAGCAACCCATTACATACCCCCTATGGCTACACCTTC
TRBJ2-7 | once | TRBV6-5 | NA | CASSYSRIPAYEQYF | TGTGCCAGCAGTTATTCTAGGATTCCGGCCTACGAGCAGTACTTC
TRBJ1-2 | NA | TRBV5-1 | NA | CASSEGENYGYTF | TGCGCCAGCTCGGAAGGGGAAAACTATGGCTACACCTTC
TRBJ1-6 | NA | TRBV30 | TRBD1 | CAWSGTGDGSPLHF | TGTGCCTGGAGTGGGACAGGGGATGGTTCACCCCTCCACTTT
TRBJ2-1 | NA | TRBV5-1 | NA | CASSHLDGHSYNEQFF | TGCGCCAGCAGCCATTTGGACGGACACTCCTACAATGAGCAGTTCTTC